These T cell receptor beta chains were read from a single sample in a study of vaccination effects on CD4 cells after COVID-19. Their target antigens are unknown. Measured with immunoSEQ multiplex PCR; TCRdb has only the in-frame clones, and not every one. Here the sample spans about 73,000 clones, over 65% being singletons. This specimen consisted of CD4+ T cells from PBMCs cultured without peptide, obtained after COVID-19 vaccination. The receptors were gathered from a human donor who received a COVID-19 vaccine. CDR3s include the opening cysteine and the closing phenylalanine or tryptophan. The order of the fields is D gene, J gene, V gene, clone size, CDR3 protein, CDR3 DNA. D genes are given only for firm matches. Clone sizes are given selectively: once, few, many, or a class where the clone is expanded.

D: TRBD2; J: TRBJ2-1; V: TRBV2; size: .; CDR3: CASSESGGGRRSYNEQFF; DNA: TGTGCCAGCAGTGAATCTGGCGGGGGGCGCCGCTCCTACAATGAGCAGTTCTTC
D: .; J: TRBJ1-6; V: TRBV27; size: .; CDR3: CASSATGRMTPLHF; DNA: TGTGCCAGCAGTGCAACAGGTAGAATGACACCCCTCCACTTT
D: TRBD2; J: TRBJ2-1; V: TRBV3-1/TRBV3-2; size: .; CDR3: CASSQVGWGGYNEQFF; DNA: TGTGCCAGCAGCCAAGTGGGGTGGGGGGGTTACAATGAGCAGTTCTTC
D: TRBD2; J: TRBJ2-5; V: TRBV6-5; size: .; CDR3: CASSWGLAGGQETQYF; DNA: TGTGCCAGCAGTTGGGGACTAGCGGGGGGACAAGAGACCCAGTACTTC
D: .; J: TRBJ1-4; V: TRBV18; size: .; CDR3: CASSQIAREKLFF; DNA: TGTGCCAGCTCACAGATAGCGCGGGAAAAACTGTTTTTT
D: TRBD2; J: TRBJ2-1; V: TRBV5-4; size: .; CDR3: CASSPGGSAGVNEQFF; DNA: TGTGCCAGCAGCCCCGGCGGGTCGGCGGGGGTTAATGAGCAGTTCTTC
D: .; J: TRBJ1-6; V: TRBV6-5; size: .; CDR3: CASTLIHRGSPLHF; DNA: TGTGCCAGCACCCTAATCCACCGGGGTTCACCCCTCCACTTT
D: TRBD2; J: TRBJ2-5; V: TRBV4-1; size: .; CDR3: CASSQAPTSGGAETQYF; DNA: TGCGCCAGCAGCCAAGCCCCGACTAGCGGGGGAGCAGAGACCCAGTACTTC
D: .; J: TRBJ1-1; V: TRBV5-4; size: few; CDR3: CASSLTDMNTEAFF; DNA: TGTGCCAGCAGCTTGACGGATATGAACACTGAAGCTTTCTTT
D: TRBD2; J: TRBJ2-2; V: TRBV6-2/TRBV6-3; size: .; CDR3: CASSQWRGAYTGELFF; DNA: TGTGCCAGCAGCCAATGGCGGGGGGCCTACACCGGGGAGCTGTTTTTT
D: .; J: TRBJ1-1; V: TRBV12-3/TRBV12-4; size: few; CDR3: CATFEGGNTEAFF; DNA: TGTGCCACTTTTGAGGGTGGGAACACTGAAGCTTTCTTT
D: .; J: TRBJ2-1; V: TRBV9; size: .; CDR3: CASGVRESYNEQFF; DNA: TGTGCCAGCGGAGTTCGGGAATCCTACAATGAGCAGTTCTTC
D: .; J: TRBJ1-4; V: TRBV7-9; size: once; CDR3: CASSFRGASNEKLFF; DNA: TGTGCCAGCAGCTTCCGGGGAGCCAGTAATGAAAAACTGTTTTTT
D: TRBD1; J: TRBJ1-5; V: TRBV7-2; size: .; CDR3: CASSLGQGNQPQHF; DNA: TGTGCCAGCAGCTTGGGACAGGGCAATCAGCCCCAGCATTTT
D: .; J: TRBJ2-2; V: TRBV6-2/TRBV6-3; size: few; CDR3: CASSYFRVYILDGELFF; DNA: TGTGCCAGCAGTTACTTCCGGGTCTACATCCTCGACGGGGAGCTGTTTTTT
D: .; J: TRBJ1-4; V: TRBV5-1; size: .; CDR3: CASSLDREKLFF; DNA: TGCGCCAGCAGCTTGGATCGAGAAAAACTGTTTTTT
D: .; J: TRBJ2-1; V: TRBV5-6; size: .; CDR3: CASSSAGWLNEQFF; DNA: TGTGCCAGCAGCTCGGCAGGGTGGCTCAATGAGCAGTTCTTC
D: .; J: TRBJ1-2; V: TRBV25-1; size: .; CDR3: CASSDSFSHGYTF; DNA: TGTGCCAGCAGTGACAGTTTTTCCCATGGCTACACCTTC
D: TRBD1; J: TRBJ2-5; V: TRBV6-5; size: .; CDR3: CASKDRRGVQETQYF; DNA: TGTGCCAGCAAGGACAGGAGAGGGGTCCAAGAGACCCAGTACTTC
D: TRBD2; J: TRBJ2-2; V: TRBV3-1/TRBV3-2; size: .; CDR3: CASSQDPLLAGGPSGELFF; DNA: TGTGCCAGCAGCCAAGATCCGTTGCTAGCGGGGGGGCCAAGCGGGGAGCTGTTTTTT
D: .; J: TRBJ2-5; V: TRBV28; size: .; CDR3: CASSLIRGMKTQYF; DNA: TGTGCCAGCAGTTTGATCAGGGGTATGAAGACCCAGTACTTC
D: .; J: TRBJ2-2; V: TRBV21-1; size: few; CDR3: CASSLRQGGELFF; DNA: TGTGCCAGCAGTCTACGGCAAGGCGGGGAGCTGTTTTTT
D: TRBD1; J: TRBJ1-2; V: TRBV18; size: .; CDR3: CASSPDRDNYGYTF; DNA: TGTGCCAGCTCACCGGACAGGGACAACTATGGCTACACCTTC
D: TRBD1; J: TRBJ1-1; V: TRBV11-2; size: .; CDR3: CASSLLGTVNTEAFF; DNA: TGTGCCAGCAGCTTACTGGGGACAGTGAACACTGAAGCTTTCTTT
D: .; J: TRBJ2-3; V: TRBV6-2/TRBV6-3; size: .; CDR3: CASSLTADTQYF; DNA: TGTGCCAGCAGTTTGACGGCAGATACGCAGTATTTT
D: .; J: TRBJ2-1; V: TRBV2; size: once; CDR3: CASSEGRGSYNEQFF; DNA: TGTGCCAGCAGTGAGGGGCGGGGCTCCTACAATGAGCAGTTCTTC
D: .; J: TRBJ2-1; V: TRBV2; size: few; CDR3: CASRELGQGEQFF; DNA: TGTGCCAGCAGGGAGCTAGGCCAGGGTGAGCAGTTCTTC
D: .; J: TRBJ2-1; V: TRBV5-6; size: .; CDR3: CASTTGQRSYNEQFF; DNA: TGTGCCAGCACCACGGGACAAAGATCCTACAATGAGCAGTTCTTC
D: TRBD2; J: TRBJ2-1; V: TRBV24-1; size: .; CDR3: CATSEVAGSSYNEQFF; DNA: TGTGCCACCAGTGAGGTAGCGGGGAGCTCCTACAATGAGCAGTTCTTC
D: TRBD1; J: TRBJ1-2; V: TRBV6-5; size: .; CDR3: CASSLGTGDYGYTF; DNA: TGTGCCAGCAGTTTAGGGACAGGGGACTATGGCTACACCTTC
D: .; J: TRBJ1-5; V: TRBV5-6; size: .; CDR3: CASPASWDNNQPQHF; DNA: TGTGCCAGCCCAGCTTCCTGGGACAATAATCAGCCCCAGCATTTT
D: .; J: TRBJ2-3; V: TRBV6-5; size: .; CDR3: CASLEAAGSTDTQYF; DNA: TGTGCCAGCCTGGAGGCGGCGGGGAGCACAGATACGCAGTATTTT
D: .; J: TRBJ1-1; V: TRBV5-7; size: .; CDR3: CASSYRGVQAFF; DNA: TGTGCCAGCAGCTATCGGGGGGTTCAAGCTTTCTTT
D: TRBD1; J: TRBJ1-5; V: TRBV19; size: .; CDR3: CASSPRQGGQPQHF; DNA: TGTGCCAGTAGTCCCCGACAGGGCGGTCAGCCCCAGCATTTT
D: .; J: TRBJ2-1; V: TRBV11-3; size: .; CDR3: CASSAGTSSYNEQFF; DNA: TGTGCCAGCAGCGCAGGGACAAGCTCCTACAATGAGCAGTTCTTC
D: .; J: TRBJ2-1; V: TRBV9; size: .; CDR3: CASSVTASSYNEQFF; DNA: TGTGCCAGCAGCGTGACTGCTAGCTCCTACAATGAGCAGTTCTTC
D: .; J: TRBJ1-3; V: TRBV5-6; size: few; CDR3: CASSQITGSGNTIYF; DNA: TGTGCCAGCAGCCAAATCACAGGTTCTGGAAACACCATATATTTT
D: .; J: TRBJ2-3; V: TRBV19; size: .; CDR3: CASSIGAVTDTQYF; DNA: TGTGCCAGTAGTATAGGGGCAGTCACAGATACGCAGTATTTT
D: .; J: TRBJ1-6; V: TRBV7-2; size: .; CDR3: CASRLGGTYNSPLHF; DNA: TGTGCCAGCAGGTTAGGGGGAACCTATAATTCACCCCTCCACTTT
D: TRBD1; J: TRBJ1-6; V: TRBV5-6; size: few; CDR3: CASSLGDRVNSPLHF; DNA: TGTGCCAGCAGCTTGGGGGACAGGGTCAATTCACCCCTCCACTTT
D: .; J: TRBJ1-1; V: TRBV4-1; size: .; CDR3: CASSSNSDRQARTEAFF; DNA: TGCGCCAGCAGCTCGAATTCAGATAGGCAGGCGAGGACTGAAGCTTTCTTT
D: .; J: TRBJ2-3; V: TRBV6-5; size: .; CDR3: CASSRNTDTQYF; DNA: TGTGCCAGCAGTAGGAACACAGATACGCAGTATTTT
D: TRBD2; J: TRBJ2-5; V: TRBV10-2; size: .; CDR3: CASSGAGGETQYF; DNA: TGCGCCAGCAGTGGCGCGGGGGGAGAGACCCAGTACTTC
D: TRBD1; J: TRBJ1-2; V: TRBV6-5; size: .; CDR3: CASRDVEGANYGYTF; DNA: TGTGCCAGCAGGGACGTGGAGGGGGCAAACTATGGCTACACCTTC
D: .; J: TRBJ2-1; V: TRBV3-1/TRBV3-2; size: few; CDR3: CASGGPYNEQFF; DNA: TGTGCCAGCGGGGGGCCCTACAATGAGCAGTTCTTC
D: .; J: TRBJ1-1; V: TRBV28; size: .; CDR3: CASSSLPGRRENTEAFF; DNA: TGTGCCAGCAGTTCTCTCCCGGGACGTAGGGAGAACACTGAAGCTTTCTTT
D: .; J: TRBJ2-6; V: TRBV5-1; size: .; CDR3: CASSFRLNSGANVLTF; DNA: TGCGCCAGCAGCTTTCGCCTTAACTCTGGGGCCAACGTCCTGACTTTC
D: TRBD1; J: TRBJ1-3; V: TRBV10-3; size: .; CDR3: CAISRDSGFSGNTIYF; DNA: TGTGCCATCAGTCGGGACAGCGGATTCTCTGGAAACACCATATATTTT
D: TRBD1; J: TRBJ1-2; V: TRBV28; size: .; CDR3: CASSSPGQNYGYTF; DNA: TGTGCCAGCTCAAGCCCGGGACAGAACTATGGCTACACCTTC
D: .; J: TRBJ1-6; V: TRBV2; size: .; CDR3: CASSPWQGYNSPLHF; DNA: TGTGCCAGCTCCCCCTGGCAGGGGTATAATTCACCCCTCCACTTT
D: .; J: TRBJ2-2; V: TRBV19; size: .; CDR3: CASTNQGSRELFF; DNA: TGTGCCAGTACCAATCAGGGCTCCAGGGAGCTGTTTTTT
D: .; J: TRBJ1-2; V: TRBV7-2; size: .; CDR3: CASSFVSGGRGYTF; DNA: TGTGCCAGCAGCTTCGTTAGCGGGGGCCGGGGCTACACCTTC
D: TRBD2; J: TRBJ2-3; V: TRBV19; size: .; CDR3: CASSFSGEGDTQYF; DNA: TGTGCCAGTAGTTTCTCGGGGGAGGGAGATACGCAGTATTTT
D: .; J: TRBJ2-5; V: TRBV12-5; size: .; CDR3: CASGLVVYSEVQGKETQYF; DNA: TGTGCTAGTGGTTTGGTAGTTTACTCGGAAGTTCAGGGGAAAGAGACCCAGTACTTC
D: .; J: TRBJ1-4; V: TRBV12-5; size: .; CDR3: CASGLGTSNEKLFF; DNA: TGTGCTAGTGGTCTCGGGACAAGTAATGAAAAACTGTTTTTT
D: .; J: TRBJ2-2; V: TRBV6-5; size: few; CDR3: CASSPSSPGELFF; DNA: TGTGCCAGCAGCCCGAGCTCCCCCGGGGAGCTGTTTTTT
D: .; J: TRBJ1-3; V: TRBV2; size: .; CDR3: CASGVSEGNTIYF; DNA: TGTGCCAGCGGGGTATCTGAAGGAAACACCATATATTTT
D: TRBD1; J: TRBJ1-5; V: TRBV18; size: .; CDR3: CASSPTGQGGNQPQHF; DNA: TGTGCCAGCTCACCTACCGGACAGGGAGGCAATCAGCCCCAGCATTTT
D: .; J: TRBJ1-5; V: TRBV7-2; size: few; CDR3: CASSLTSSNQPQHF; DNA: TGTGCCAGCAGCCTAACAAGTAGCAATCAGCCCCAGCATTTT
D: TRBD1; J: TRBJ1-4; V: TRBV29-1; size: .; CDR3: CSVEEAGGGEKLFF; DNA: TGCAGCGTTGAAGAGGCAGGGGGAGGTGAAAAACTGTTTTTT